Each of the 11 T cell receptor beta chains below was sequenced from the same sample in a study of CXCR3-negative and CXCR3-positive naive CD8 T cells. UMI labels and 5' RACE were used to prepare the TRB cDNA libraries. With the 5' RACE reads reprocessed, TCRdb shows one record per CDR3 protein and no DNA. The listing records 75,000 to 100,000 distinct CDR3 sequences. Study-wide findings and caveats: CXCR3-positive naive cells had more hydrophobic TRB CDR3s than CXCR3-negative naive cells.

Their antigens are not known. Material for sequencing was naive CXCR3+ CD8+ T cells from blood. The subset here: CD45RO-CCR7+CD27+CD95- naive CD8+ T cells expressing CXCR3 (TNR3+). The receptor source for this set is a human donor in good health. Some clones in this sample may be carry-over from other donors' samples.

The rearrangement uses TRBV3-1 and TRBJ1-5. The CDR3 has 15 amino acids. Germline V gene lookup returns CDR1 LGHDT and CDR2 YNNKEL (reference sequence). The CDR3 is CASSQDLRNNQPQHF.

This rearrangement joins TRBV28 to TRBJ1-2. CDR1 MDHEN and CDR2 SYDVKM come from the germline V gene. The CDR3 extends over 14 amino acids. This CDR3 reads CASSPPEVAGGYTF.

The chain uses TRBV29-1 and TRBJ1-1. The CDR3 extends over 13 amino acids. CDR1 SQVTM and CDR2 ANQGSEA come from the germline V gene. This CDR3 is CSVEGPLVRGAFF.

The V call is TRBV2, the J call TRBJ2-1; absent DNA, TCRdb's TRBD2 call cannot be checked. There are 13 residues in the CDR3. Germline V gene data show CDR1 as SNHLY and CDR2 as FYNNEI. CDR3: CASSEGDQYEQFF.

The rearrangement joins TRBV28 to TRBJ2-7; TCRdb returns TRBD1, unconfirmable since there is no DNA. This CDR3 has 19 residues. CDR1 is MDHEN and CDR2 is SYDVKM in the germline V gene. The CDR3 sequence: CASSPDNIRQGVFSYEQYF.

The genes are TRBV29-1 and TRBJ1-1. The CDR3 loop spans 11 amino acids. Germline-derived CDR1 and CDR2 are SQVTM and ANQGSEA. CDR3 amino acids: CSVVHWTEAFF. Full variable domain (rest looked up from reference TRBV29-1 and TRBJ1-1): SAVISQKPSRDICQRGTSLTIQCQVDSQVTMMFWYRQQPGQSLTLIATANQGSEATYESGFVIDKFPISRPNLTFSTLTVSNMSPEDSSIYLCSVVHWTEAFFGQGTRLTVV.

The chain couples TRBV29-1 to TRBJ2-7; with no DNA, the TCRdb D assignment of TRBD1 cannot be verified. This CDR3 is built from 12 residues. Looked up from germline, CDR1 is SQVTM and CDR2 is ANQGSEA. The chain's CDR3 is CSVDGTGGEQYF.

V is TRBV10-3 and J is TRBJ1-1; TCRdb names TRBD1, which stays unverified in the absence of DNA. Germline lookup yields CDR1 ENHRY and CDR2 SYGVKD. The CDR3 covers 17 residues. The CDR3 loop is CAISELGTGGFYPEAFF.

The CDR3 loop reads CASSLVQFTGELFF. The chain links TRBV5-6 to TRBJ2-2. The length of the CDR3 is 14 residues. Germline values: CDR1 SGHDT, CDR2 YYEEEE.

The V gene is TRBV3-1, the J gene TRBJ1-2. This CDR3 has 15 amino acids. Germline V lookup: CDR1 LGHDT, CDR2 YNNKEL (reference sequence). The CDR3 here is CASSQGSDFWSGYTF.

The J gene is TRBJ2-1, the V gene TRBV3-1; TCRdb indicates TRBD1, and absent DNA this call remains unverified. Germline loops: CDR1 LGHDT, CDR2 YNNKEL (reference sequence). The CDR3 consists of 16 residues. The CDR3 loop is CASSQDRGVARHEQFF.